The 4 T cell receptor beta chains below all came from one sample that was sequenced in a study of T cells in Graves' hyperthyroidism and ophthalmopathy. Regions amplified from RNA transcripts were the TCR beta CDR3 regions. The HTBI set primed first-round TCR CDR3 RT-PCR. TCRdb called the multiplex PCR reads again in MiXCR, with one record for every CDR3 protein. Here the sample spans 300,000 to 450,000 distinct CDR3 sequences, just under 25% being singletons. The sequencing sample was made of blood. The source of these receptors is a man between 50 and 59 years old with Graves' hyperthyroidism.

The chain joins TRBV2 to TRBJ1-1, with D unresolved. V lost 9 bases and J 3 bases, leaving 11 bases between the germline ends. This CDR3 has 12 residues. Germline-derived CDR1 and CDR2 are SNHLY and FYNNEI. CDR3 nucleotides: TGTGCCAGTACCGAGGAGGACACTGAAGCTTTCTTT. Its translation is CASTEEDTEAFF.

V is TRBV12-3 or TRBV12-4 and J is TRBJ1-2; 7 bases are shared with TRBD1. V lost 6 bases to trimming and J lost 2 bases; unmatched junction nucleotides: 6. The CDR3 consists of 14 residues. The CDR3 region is CASSPTGQNYGYTF. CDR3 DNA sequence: TGTGCCAGCAGCCCGACGGGACAGAACTATGGCTACACCTTC.

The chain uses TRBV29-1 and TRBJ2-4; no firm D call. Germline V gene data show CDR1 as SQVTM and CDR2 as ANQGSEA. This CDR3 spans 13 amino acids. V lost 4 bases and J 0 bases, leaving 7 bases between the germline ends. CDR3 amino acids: CSVVPGAKNIQYF. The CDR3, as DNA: TGCAGCGTTGTCCCGGGAGCCAAAAACATTCAGTACTTC.

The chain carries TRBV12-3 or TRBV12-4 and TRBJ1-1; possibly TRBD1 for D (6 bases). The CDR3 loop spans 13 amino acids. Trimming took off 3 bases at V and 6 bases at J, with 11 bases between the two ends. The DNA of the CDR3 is TGTGCCAGCAGTTTTTGGGGGGGCCCTGAAGCTTTCTTT. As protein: CASSFWGGPEAFF.